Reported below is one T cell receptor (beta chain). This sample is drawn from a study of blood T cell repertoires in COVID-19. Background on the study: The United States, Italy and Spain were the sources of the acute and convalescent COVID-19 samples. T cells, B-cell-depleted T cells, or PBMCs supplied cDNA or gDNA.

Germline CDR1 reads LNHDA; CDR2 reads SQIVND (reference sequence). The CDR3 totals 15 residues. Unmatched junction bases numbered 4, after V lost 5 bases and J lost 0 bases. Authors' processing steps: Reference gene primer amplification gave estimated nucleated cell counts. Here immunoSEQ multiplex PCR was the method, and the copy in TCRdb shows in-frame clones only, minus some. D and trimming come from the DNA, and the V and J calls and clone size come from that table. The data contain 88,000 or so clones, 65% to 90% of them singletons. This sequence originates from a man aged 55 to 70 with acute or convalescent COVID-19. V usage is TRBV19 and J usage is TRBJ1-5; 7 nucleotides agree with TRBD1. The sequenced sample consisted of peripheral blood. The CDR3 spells CASSLTGISNQPQHF. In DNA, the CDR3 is TGTGCCAGTAGTCTGACAGGGATTAGCAATCAGCCCCAGCATTTT.